One sample yielded the 14 T cell receptor beta chains listed below, sequenced in a study of T cell responses to AZD1222 COVID-19 vaccine. Produced via immunoSEQ multiplex PCR; TCRdb's table is partial and in-frame only. The sample has tens of thousands of clones; 70% to 90% are singletons. The specimen was peripheral blood, collected on day 0 of AZD1222 vaccination. All receptors derive from an adult in good health.

The CDR3 DNA follows: TGTGCCAGCAGTTACTCCCGATGGGGGAACTATGGCTACACCTTC. This encodes CASSYSRWGNYGYTF. The genes are TRBV6-2 or TRBV6-3 and TRBJ1-2; perhaps TRBD1 as D (5 bases). This CDR3 is built from 15 residues. Germline loops: CDR1 MNHEY, CDR2 SVGEGT. V was pared by 0 bases and J by 2 bases, with 10 bases between.

The V gene is TRBV5-6, the J gene TRBJ1-2; 9 nucleotides line up with TRBD1. The length of the CDR3 is 14 residues. The V segment lost 5 bases and the J segment 4 bases; nucleotides outside the gene matches: 6. Looked up from germline, CDR1 is SGHDT and CDR2 is YYEEEE. In DNA form, the CDR3 reads TGTGCCAGCAGTCTGGCGACAGGGGGCTATGGCTACACCTTC. Its translation is CASSLATGGYGYTF.

This clone was detected only once. The chain couples TRBV4-1 to TRBJ1-3; 7 positions match TRBD1. The V segment lost 3 bases and the J segment 4 bases; nucleotides outside the gene matches: 9. Germline lookup yields CDR1 MGHRA and CDR2 YSYEKL. This CDR3 contains 16 residues. CDR3 sequence reads: CASSQDVTGYGNTIYF. Here the CDR3 DNA reads TGCGCCAGCAGCCAGGACGTGACAGGGTACGGAAACACCATATATTTT.

The chain is built from TRBV12-2 and TRBJ1-5. TRBV12-2 is termed a pseudogene. The CDR3 sequence is 18 residues long. The CDR3 sequence is CASRRTLTGPGGNQPQHF. Here the CDR3 DNA reads TGTGCAAGTCGCCGTACCCTTACAGGTCCCGGGGGCAATCAGCCCCAGCATTTT.

J is TRBJ2-4 and V is TRBV7-2; TRBD1 aligns across 9 bases. The V gene end was trimmed by 7 bases and the J gene end by 1 base; junction bases not matched to a gene: 11. There are 17 residues in the CDR3. Germline CDR1 SGHTA, CDR2 FQGNSA. CDR3 nucleotide sequence: TGTGCCAGCACACTGGGTCGCGGACAGGGGGCCAAAAACATTCAGTACTTC. Translated, it gives CASTLGRGQGAKNIQYF.

The rearrangement joins TRBV19 to TRBJ1-2, with D perhaps TRBD1 (6 bases). Trimming pared 0 bases from V and 1 base from J, leaving 21 bases between. CDR1 and CDR2 (germline): LNHDA, SQIVND (reference sequence). The CDR3 runs 19 residues. The CDR3 sequence is CASSIDYLPGQSFNYGYTF. The DNA for the CDR3 is TGTGCCAGTAGTATAGATTATCTCCCAGGACAGAGTTTTAACTATGGCTACACCTTC.

This clone was detected once. The chain links TRBV7-9 to TRBJ1-1; TRBD1 is a possible D gene (5 bases). Trimming took off 5 bases at V and 5 bases at J, with 12 bases between the two ends. The CDR3 runs to 13 residues. Germline V gene sequence: CDR1 SEHNR, CDR2 FQNEAQ (reference sequence). The CDR3 sequence is CASSGTGETEAFF. In DNA, the CDR3 is TGTGCCAGCAGCGGCACGGGGGAAACTGAAGCTTTCTTT.

The rearrangement links TRBV24-1 to TRBJ2-3, with D perhaps assigned TRBD1 or TRBD2 (5 bases each). The CDR3 is made up of 15 amino acids. Germline V gene sequence: CDR1 KGHDR, CDR2 SFDVKD. The V end was cut by 2 bases, the J end by 6 bases, with 14 bases between. The DNA of the CDR3 is TGTGCCACCAGTGATTATGCCGGTGGGACGGATACGCAGTATTTT. This translates into CATSDYAGGTDTQYF.

This sequence joins TRBV6-4 and TRBJ2-2; possible D gene TRBD2, 5 bases. Germline V lookup: CDR1 MRHNA, CDR2 SNTAGT. The V end lost 0 bases, the J end lost 6 bases, and 5 bases lay between the germline ends. The length of the CDR3 is 13 residues. CDR3 protein: CASSDSEAGELFF. The CDR3 DNA sequence: TGTGCCAGCAGTGACTCGGAGGCCGGGGAGCTGTTTTTT.

The chain combines TRBV5-1 with TRBJ2-7, with D possibly matching TRBD2 (6 bases). The V gene's germline CDR1 is SGHRS and CDR2 YFSETQ. Trimming pared 3 bases from V and 3 bases from J, leaving 16 bases between. The CDR3 length is 15 residues. Written as DNA, the CDR3 is TGCGCCAGCAGCTCTATCCCGGGAGACCTCTACGAGCAGTACTTC. Protein: CASSSIPGDLYEQYF. The variable domain in full, with the rest retrieved from reference TRBV5-1 and TRBJ2-7, is KAGVTQTPRYLIKTRGQQVTLSCSPISGHRSVSWYQQTPGQGLQFLFEYFSETQRNKGNFPGRFSGRQFSNSRSEMNVSTLELGDSALYLCASSSIPGDLYEQYFGPGTRLTVT.

The chain uses TRBV2 and TRBJ1-2; unclear D gene. Germline assignment: CDR1 SNHLY and CDR2 FYNNEI. Trimming took off 6 bases at V and 6 bases at J, with 20 bases between the two ends. The CDR3 is made up of 15 amino acids. The CDR3 region has the DNA TGTGCCAGCAGAGCTACACTGGACCAGGTGCATGGCTACACCTTC. It specifies CASRATLDQVHGYTF.

The chain uses TRBV11-2 and TRBJ2-5; the D gene is possibly TRBD2 (5 bases). Germline V CDR1 and CDR2: SGHAT, FQNNGV. The V gene lost 5 bases and the J gene lost 3 bases, with 13 bases spanning the gap. There are 14 residues in the CDR3. CDR3 DNA sequence: TGTGCCAGCAGCCGGGGAGCCACCGAAGAGACCCAGTACTTC. This sequence encodes CASSRGATEETQYF.

The chain uses TRBV9 and TRBJ2-7, with a weak D call TRBD1 (5 bases). Looked up from germline, CDR1 is SGDLS and CDR2 is YYNGEE. The CDR3 length is 13 residues. V shed 2 bases and J shed 3 bases, with 9 bases lying between them. CDR3 coding DNA: TGTGCCAGCAGCGTCGGACAAGACTACGAGCAGTACTTC. Amino acid sequence: CASSVGQDYEQYF.

This chain uses TRBV6-5 with TRBJ1-6; weak D call: TRBD1 (5 bases). Germline V gives CDR1 MNHEY, CDR2 SVGAGI. V gave up 3 bases and J gave up 10 bases, with 16 bases separating them. CDR3 length equals 15 residues. CDR3 region: CASSYNVIQASPLHF. CDR3 DNA: TGTGCCAGCAGTTATAACGTGATACAGGCCTCACCCCTCCACTTT.